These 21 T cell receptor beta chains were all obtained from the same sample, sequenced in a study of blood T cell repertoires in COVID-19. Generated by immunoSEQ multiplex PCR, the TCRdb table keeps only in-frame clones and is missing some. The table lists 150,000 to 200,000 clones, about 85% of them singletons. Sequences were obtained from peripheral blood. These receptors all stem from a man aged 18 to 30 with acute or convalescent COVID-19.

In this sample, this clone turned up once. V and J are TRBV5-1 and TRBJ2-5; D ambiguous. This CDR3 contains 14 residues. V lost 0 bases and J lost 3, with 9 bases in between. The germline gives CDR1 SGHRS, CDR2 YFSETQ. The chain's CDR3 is CASSLAVLEETQYF. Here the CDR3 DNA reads TGCGCCAGCAGCTTGGCGGTCCTGGAAGAGACCCAGTACTTC.

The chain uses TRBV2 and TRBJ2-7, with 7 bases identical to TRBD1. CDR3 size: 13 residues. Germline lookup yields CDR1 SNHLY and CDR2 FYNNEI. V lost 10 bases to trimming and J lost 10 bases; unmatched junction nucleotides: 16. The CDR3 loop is CATNPTGQPIQYV. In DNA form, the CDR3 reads TGTGCCACCAACCCCACGGGACAGCCTATCCAGTACGTC.

CDR3 sequence reads: CASLGQGTTEAFF. CDR3 coding DNA: TGTGCCAGCTTAGGACAGGGGACCACTGAAGCTTTCTTT. The chain has TRBV12-3 or TRBV12-4 and TRBJ1-1; TRBD1 matches at 9 bases. J was trimmed by 4 bases and V by 8 bases; bases with no gene match: 5. The CDR3 has 13 amino acids.

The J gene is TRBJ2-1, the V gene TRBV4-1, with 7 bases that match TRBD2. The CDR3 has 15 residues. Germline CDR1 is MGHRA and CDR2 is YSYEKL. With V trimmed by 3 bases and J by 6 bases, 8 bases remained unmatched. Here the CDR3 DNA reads TGCGCCAGCAGCCATACGGTCGGGGGGTTCAATGAGCAGTTCTTC. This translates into CASSHTVGGFNEQFF.

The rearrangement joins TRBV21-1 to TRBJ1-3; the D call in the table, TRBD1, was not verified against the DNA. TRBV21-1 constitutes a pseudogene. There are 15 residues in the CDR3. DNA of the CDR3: TGTGCCAGCAGCACACGGACAGGGGGTGGAAACACCATATATTTT. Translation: CASSTRTGGGNTIYF.

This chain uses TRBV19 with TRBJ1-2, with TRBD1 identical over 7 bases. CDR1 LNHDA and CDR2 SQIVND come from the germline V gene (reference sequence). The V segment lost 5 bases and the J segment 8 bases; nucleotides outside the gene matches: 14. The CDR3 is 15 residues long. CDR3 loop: CASSRLSLPQGGYTF. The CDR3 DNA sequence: TGTGCCAGTAGTCGTCTCTCACTTCCACAGGGGGGCTACACCTTC.

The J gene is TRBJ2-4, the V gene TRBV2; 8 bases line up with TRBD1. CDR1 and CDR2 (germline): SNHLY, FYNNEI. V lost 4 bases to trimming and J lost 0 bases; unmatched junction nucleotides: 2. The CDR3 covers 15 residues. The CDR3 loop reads CASSVDRGAKNIQYF. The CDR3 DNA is TGTGCCAGCAGTGTCGACAGGGGAGCCAAAAACATTCAGTACTTC.

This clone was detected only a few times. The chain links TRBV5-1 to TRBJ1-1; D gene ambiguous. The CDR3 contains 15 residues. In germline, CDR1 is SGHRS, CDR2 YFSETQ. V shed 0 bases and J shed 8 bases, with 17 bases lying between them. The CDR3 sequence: CASSLADYLGGEAFF. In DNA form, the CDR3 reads TGCGCCAGCAGCTTGGCCGATTATTTGGGAGGCGAAGCTTTCTTT.

The CDR3 coding sequence is TGTGCCAGCAGGGAGGTAAATGAGCAGTTCTTC. Amino acids: CASREVNEQFF. The chain joins TRBV7-8 to TRBJ2-1, with D perhaps matching TRBD2 (5 bases). Trimming cost V 6 bases and J 7 bases, with 7 bases left between them. Germline values: CDR1 SGHVS, CDR2 FQNEAQ. This CDR3 is built from 11 residues.

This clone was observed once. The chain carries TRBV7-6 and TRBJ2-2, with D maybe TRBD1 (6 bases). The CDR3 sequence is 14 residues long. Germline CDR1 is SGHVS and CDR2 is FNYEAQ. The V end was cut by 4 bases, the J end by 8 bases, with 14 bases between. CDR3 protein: CASSSQGEQGELFF. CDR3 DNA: TGTGCCAGCAGCTCACAGGGAGAGCAAGGGGAGCTGTTTTTT.

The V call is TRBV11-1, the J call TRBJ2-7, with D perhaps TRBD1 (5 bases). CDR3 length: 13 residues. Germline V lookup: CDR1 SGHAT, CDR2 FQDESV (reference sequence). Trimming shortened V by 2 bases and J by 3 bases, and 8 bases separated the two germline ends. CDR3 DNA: TGTGCCAGCAGCTTACGAGACAGCTACGAGCAGTACTTC. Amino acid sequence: CASSLRDSYEQYF.

Here the CDR3 DNA reads TGTGCCTGGAGCGCGACTGTTAGAGGAAACACTGAAGCTTTCTTT. Translation: CAWSATVRGNTEAFF. The chain combines TRBV30 with TRBJ1-1; D gene unclear. V lost 3 bases to trimming and J lost 2 bases, with 16 bases between them. The CDR3 has 15 residues. Germline V CDR1 and CDR2: GTSNPN, SVGIG (reference sequence).

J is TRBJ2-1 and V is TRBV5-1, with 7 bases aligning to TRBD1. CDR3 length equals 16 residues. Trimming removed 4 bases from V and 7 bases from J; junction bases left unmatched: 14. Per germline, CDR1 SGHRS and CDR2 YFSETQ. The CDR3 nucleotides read TGCGCCAGCAGCCCTCAAACAGGGGCAAGGAGTAATGAGCAGTTCTTC. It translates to CASSPQTGARSNEQFF.

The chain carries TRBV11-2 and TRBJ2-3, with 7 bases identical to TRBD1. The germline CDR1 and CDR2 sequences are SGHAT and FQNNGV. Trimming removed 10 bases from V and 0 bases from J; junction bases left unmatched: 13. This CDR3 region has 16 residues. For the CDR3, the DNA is TGTGCCACCGCGACCGGGACAGATAAAAGCACAGATACGCAGTATTTT. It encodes CATATGTDKSTDTQYF.

CDR3 in amino acids: CASSLDSTNTGELFF. CDR3 in DNA: TGTGCCAGCAGCCTGGACAGCACGAACACCGGGGAGCTGTTTTTT. The rearrangement joins TRBV7-3 to TRBJ2-2; D might be TRBD1 (6 bases). The germline V gene has CDR1 SGHTA and CDR2 FQGTGA. V was cut by 5 bases and J by 0 bases, with 10 bases left in between. This CDR3 is 15 amino acids long. Variable domain in full (rest from reference TRBV7-3 and TRBJ2-2): GAGVSQTPSNKVTEKGKYVELRCDPISGHTALYWYRQSLGQGPEFLIYFQGTGAADDSGLPNDRFFAVRPEGSVSTLKIQRTERGDSAVYLCASSLDSTNTGELFFGEGSRLTVL.

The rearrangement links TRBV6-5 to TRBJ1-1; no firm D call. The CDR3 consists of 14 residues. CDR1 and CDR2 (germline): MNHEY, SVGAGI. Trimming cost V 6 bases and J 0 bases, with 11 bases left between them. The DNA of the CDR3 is TGTGCCAGCAGGTCCGGGATCGTGAACACTGAAGCTTTCTTT. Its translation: CASRSGIVNTEAFF.

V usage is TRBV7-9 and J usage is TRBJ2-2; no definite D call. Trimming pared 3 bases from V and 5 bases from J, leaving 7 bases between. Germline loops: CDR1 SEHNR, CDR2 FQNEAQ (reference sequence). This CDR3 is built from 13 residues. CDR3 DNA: TGTGCCAGCAGCTTGCTGAGTACCGGGGAGCTGTTTTTT. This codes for CASSLLSTGELFF.

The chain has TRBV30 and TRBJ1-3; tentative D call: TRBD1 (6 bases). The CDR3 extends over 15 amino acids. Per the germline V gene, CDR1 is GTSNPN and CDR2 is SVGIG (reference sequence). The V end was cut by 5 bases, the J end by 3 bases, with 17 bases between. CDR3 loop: CAWSGEGNNGNTIYF. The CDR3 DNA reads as TGTGCCTGGTCAGGGGAGGGGAATAATGGAAACACCATATATTTT.

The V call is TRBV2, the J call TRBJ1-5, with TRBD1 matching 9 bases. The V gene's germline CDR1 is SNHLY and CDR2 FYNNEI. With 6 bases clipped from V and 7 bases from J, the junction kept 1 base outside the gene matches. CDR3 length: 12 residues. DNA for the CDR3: TGTGCCAGCAGAGGACAGGGGCAGCCCCAGCATTTT. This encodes CASRGQGQPQHF.

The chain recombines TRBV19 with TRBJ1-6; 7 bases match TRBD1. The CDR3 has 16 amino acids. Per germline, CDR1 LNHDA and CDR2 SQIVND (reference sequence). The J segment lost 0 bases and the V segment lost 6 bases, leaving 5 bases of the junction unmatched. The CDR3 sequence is CASRPDRYSYNSPLHF. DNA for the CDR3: TGTGCCAGTAGACCGGACAGGTACTCCTATAATTCACCCCTCCACTTT.

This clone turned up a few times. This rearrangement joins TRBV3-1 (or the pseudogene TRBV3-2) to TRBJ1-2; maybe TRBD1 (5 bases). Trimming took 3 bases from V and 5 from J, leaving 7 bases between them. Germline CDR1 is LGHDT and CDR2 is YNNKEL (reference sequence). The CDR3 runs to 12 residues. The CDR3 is CASSQGGYGYTF. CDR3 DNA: TGTGCCAGCAGCCAGGGGGGGTATGGCTACACCTTC.